This T cell receptor beta chain stems from a study of T cells in Graves' hyperthyroidism and ophthalmopathy. The wider study: Blood was drawn when the patient was first diagnosed and still untreated.

Whole-study results and caveats: Patients with ophthalmopathy were separated from those with stable hyperthyroidism by a 13 V-J model. Peripheral blood also featured most of the thyroid clonotypes expanded above 0.001.

Trimming removed 6 bases from V and 2 bases from J, with 8 bases in between. CDR3 length: 14 residues. Germline-derived CDR1 and CDR2 are SGHNT and YENEEA. This clonotype was counted only a few times. No antigen is known for it. The investigators amplified TCR beta CDR3 regions from RNA transcripts. With the HTBI primer set, the TCR CDR3 went through a first round of RT-PCR. TCRdb ran MiXCR on the multiplex PCR reads and lists one entry per CDR3 protein. The sample holds more than 300,000 distinct CDR3 sequences, 11% to 15% seen once. Sequenced: blood. The genes are TRBV11-3 and TRBJ2-6; D is unresolved. The TCR was taken from an older woman with Graves' hyperthyroidism. CDR3 amino acids: CASRWSTGANVLTF. The CDR3 nucleotides are TGTGCCAGCAGATGGTCAACTGGGGCCAACGTCCTGACTTTC.